This T cell receptor (beta chain) was observed in a study of cytomegalovirus exposure and HLA in healthy donors. V lost 0 bases and J lost 10, with 10 bases in between. The CDR3 runs to 13 residues. Germline V lookup: CDR1 SGDLS, CDR2 YYNGEE. Study results and limitations: A classifier reportedly called cytomegalovirus status with high sensitivity and specificity. Certain indistinguishable V segments, among them TRBV6-2 and TRBV6-3, were excluded. An analysis that came later showed most CMV-associated TCR beta chains appearing HLA-restricted.

This PCR relied on a set of 60 Vbeta primers and 13 Jbeta primers. Profiled with immunoSEQ multiplex PCR; TCRdb holds only in-frame clones, not every one. The sample shows 160,000 or so clones, 80% of them seen only once. Details on this clone: Its antigen is still unknown.

The chain is built from TRBV9 and TRBJ2-2; D not resolved. The receptor was isolated from a man aged 25 to 40 in good health and CMV-seronegative. The sample was PBMCs. The CDR3 loop is CASSVVEQEELFF. CDR3 coding DNA: TGTGCCAGCAGCGTAGTCGAGCAGGAGGAGCTGTTTTTT.